The 5 T cell receptor beta chains given below trace back to one sample, sequenced in a study of long-term antiretroviral therapy in people with HIV. Samples were assayed with immunoSEQ v3.0 at survey level. Assay: immunoSEQ multiplex PCR; the TCRdb copy retains only in-frame clones and omits some. The sample lists about 29,000 clones, 70% to 90% occurring once. Source: unsorted PBMCs, taken 3 years after starting antiretroviral therapy. These receptors were taken from a man aged 40-50 years with HIV.

The rearrangement links TRBV7-3 to TRBJ2-1; D may be TRBD1 or TRBD2 (7 bases each). CDR3 length: 16 residues. The V gene's germline CDR1 is SGHTA and CDR2 FQGTGA. The ends were cut back, 5 bases at V and 4 bases at J, with 18 bases in the middle. CDR3 amino acids: CASSPSRQGLYNEQFF. The DNA of the CDR3 is TGTGCCAGCAGCCCCTCGAGACAGGGACTATACAATGAGCAGTTCTTC.

The chain employs TRBV15 and TRBJ2-2; 12 nucleotides align to TRBD2. The CDR3 has 17 residues. V was pared by 3 bases and J by 7 bases, with 9 bases of the junction left unmatched. Per germline, CDR1 LNHNV and CDR2 YYDKDF (reference sequence). The CDR3, as DNA: TGTGCCACCAGCAGCTACAGACTAGCGGGAGTAGGCGGGGAGCTGTTTTTT. Amino acid sequence: CATSSYRLAGVGGELFF.

The rearrangement uses TRBV5-8 and TRBJ1-4; 8 bases match TRBD1. J was trimmed by 7 bases and V by 5 bases; bases with no gene match: 10. This CDR3 has 15 residues. Germline V CDR1 and CDR2: SGHTS, YDEGEE. CDR3 in amino acids: CASRMSGGASEKLFF. The CDR3 DNA follows: TGTGCCAGCAGGATGTCAGGGGGCGCGAGTGAAAAACTGTTTTTT.

J is TRBJ2-2 and V is TRBV5-1, with 9 bases that match TRBD2. J was trimmed by 1 base and V by 3 bases; bases with no gene match: 7. The CDR3 spans 17 residues. CDR1 SGHRS and CDR2 YFSETQ come from the germline V gene. The CDR3 is CASSYIGLAMNTGELFF. As DNA, the CDR3 is TGCGCCAGCAGCTATATAGGACTAGCGATGAACACCGGGGAGCTGTTTTTT.

J is TRBJ1-1 and V is TRBV7-2; D perhaps matches TRBD1 (5 bases). Looked up from germline, CDR1 is SGHTA and CDR2 is FQGNSA. CDR3 length: 14 amino acids. V lost 7 bases to trimming and J lost 4 bases, with 16 bases between them. CDR3 coding DNA: TGTGCCAGCACCTTTTCGGGGCCCGCCACTGAAGCTTTCTTT. It yields the protein CASTFSGPATEAFF.